This section outlines one TCR beta chain sequence together with its context. The junction departs from germline at one end; a sequencing error may be responsible. The source of the sample is a study of blood T cells in healthy people across ages. The germline CDR1 and CDR2 sequences are DFQATT and SNEGSKA (reference sequence). This CDR3 region has 14 residues. Together with a sample-barcoded 5' primer, a J-beta primer mix was included in a second PCR lasting roughly 7 to 11 cycles. In TCRdb, the 5' RACE reads were re-called with MiXCR into one record per CDR3 protein. The top ten clones hold 30% to 40% of a sample with about 640,000 distinct CDR3 sequences, 58% of them seen once.

V gene TRBV20-1 combines with J gene TRBJ2-1; 7 bases are shared with TRBD2. The origin of this receptor is a man aged 55-75 years in good health. The material sequenced was blood. The CDR3 DNA reads TGCAGTGCTCGCCCTAGCGGTCCCTATAATGAGCAGTTCTTC. The encoded protein is CSARPSGPYNEQFF.